Listed below are T cell receptor beta chains from one sample, sequenced in a study of blood T cell repertoires in COVID-19. Measured with immunoSEQ multiplex PCR; TCRdb has only the in-frame clones, and not every one. The sample has around 330,000 clones, roughly nine tenths seen once; the top ten hold roughly 2.6%. Sequencing was performed on PBMCs or T cells enriched from blood (not recorded which). The receptors originated from a man aged 60 to 75 who had recovered from COVID-19. CDR3s include the opening cysteine and the closing phenylalanine or tryptophan. The D gene is left open where the match is weak. Size values are once, few and many counts, or a class for expanded clones, and some rows have none.

clone_size: once; d_call: TRBD1; j_call: TRBJ2-2; v_call: TRBV12-5; cdr3_aa: CASGLPPGQGVETGELFF; cdr3_nt: TGTGCTAGTGGTTTGCCCCCTGGGCAGGGGGTTGAAACCGGGGAGCTGTTTTTT
clone_size: .; d_call: .; j_call: TRBJ1-1; v_call: TRBV13; cdr3_aa: CASSFADKAFF; cdr3_nt: TGTGCCAGCAGCTTCGCAGATAAAGCTTTCTTT
clone_size: .; d_call: .; j_call: TRBJ1-1; v_call: TRBV9; cdr3_aa: CASSPRSYTEAFF; cdr3_nt: TGTGCCAGCAGCCCGCGGTCCTACACTGAAGCTTTCTTT
clone_size: .; d_call: .; j_call: TRBJ2-4; v_call: TRBV5-4; cdr3_aa: CASSLGAGRGLSPAKNIQYF; cdr3_nt: TGTGCCAGCAGCTTGGGGGCGGGCAGGGGTTTATCTCCGGCCAAAAACATTCAGTACTTC
clone_size: .; d_call: .; j_call: TRBJ1-4; v_call: TRBV12-3/TRBV12-4; cdr3_aa: CASSFQGLGKLFF; cdr3_nt: TGTGCCAGCAGTTTTCAGGGGCTCGGAAAACTGTTTTTT
clone_size: .; d_call: .; j_call: TRBJ1-1; v_call: TRBV28; cdr3_aa: CASSLNAGLKAFF; cdr3_nt: TGTGCCAGCAGTTTAAACGCGGGGCTTAAAGCTTTCTTT
clone_size: .; d_call: TRBD1; j_call: TRBJ1-3; v_call: TRBV5-1; cdr3_aa: CASSLERTGTLSGNTIYF; cdr3_nt: TGCGCCAGCAGCTTGGAGCGGACAGGGACCCTCTCTGGAAACACCATATATTTT
clone_size: .; d_call: TRBD1; j_call: TRBJ1-6; v_call: TRBV6-5; cdr3_aa: CASSRGTENSPLHF; cdr3_nt: TGTGCCAGCAGTCGAGGGACAGAGAATTCACCCCTCCACTTT
clone_size: .; d_call: TRBD1; j_call: TRBJ1-2; v_call: TRBV7-2; cdr3_aa: CASSLQADRRSYGYTF; cdr3_nt: TGTGCCAGCAGCTTGCAAGCGGACAGGAGGTCCTATGGCTACACCTTC
clone_size: .; d_call: .; j_call: TRBJ1-5; v_call: TRBV30; cdr3_aa: CAWSIGSGRQPQHF; cdr3_nt: TGTGCCTGGAGCATCGGAAGCGGGCGTCAGCCCCAGCATTTT
clone_size: .; d_call: TRBD1; j_call: TRBJ2-1; v_call: TRBV6-4; cdr3_aa: CASSDSITGGEKRQFF; cdr3_nt: TGTGCCAGCAGTGACTCTATAACAGGGGGCGAGAAGCGGCAGTTCTTC
clone_size: .; d_call: .; j_call: TRBJ2-7; v_call: TRBV9; cdr3_aa: CASSVGGGFEQYF; cdr3_nt: TGTGCCAGCAGCGTAGGAGGGGGTTTCGAGCAGTACTTC
clone_size: few; d_call: TRBD2; j_call: TRBJ2-1; v_call: TRBV5-1; cdr3_aa: CASSTIAGVYNEQFF; cdr3_nt: TGCGCCAGCAGCACCATAGCGGGAGTGTACAATGAGCAGTTCTTC
clone_size: .; d_call: .; j_call: TRBJ1-5; v_call: TRBV5-1; cdr3_aa: CASSLVGRRSNQPQHF; cdr3_nt: TGCGCCAGCAGCTTGGTTGGCCGGAGGAGCAATCAGCCCCAGCATTTT
clone_size: .; d_call: .; j_call: TRBJ1-2; v_call: TRBV5-1; cdr3_aa: CASSLAEQGDGYTF; cdr3_nt: TGCGCCAGCAGCTTGGCCGAACAGGGAGATGGCTACACCTTC
clone_size: .; d_call: TRBD1; j_call: TRBJ1-5; v_call: TRBV7-6; cdr3_aa: CASSSDRVLGNQPQHF; cdr3_nt: TGTGCCAGCAGCTCAGACAGGGTGTTAGGCAATCAGCCCCAGCATTTT
clone_size: .; d_call: .; j_call: TRBJ2-2; v_call: TRBV7-8; cdr3_aa: CASSSKSGPGTGELFF; cdr3_nt: TGTGCCAGCAGCTCCAAATCGGGTCCGGGGACCGGGGAGCTGTTTTTT
clone_size: .; d_call: .; j_call: TRBJ1-1; v_call: TRBV28; cdr3_aa: CASSFYGSLISEAFF; cdr3_nt: TGTGCCAGCAGTTTTTACGGGAGCCTGATCTCAGAAGCTTTCTTT
clone_size: .; d_call: .; j_call: TRBJ1-1; v_call: TRBV5-1; cdr3_aa: CASSLATDFTEAFF; cdr3_nt: TGCGCCAGCAGCTTGGCAACTGACTTTACTGAAGCTTTCTTT
clone_size: .; d_call: TRBD1; j_call: TRBJ2-7; v_call: TRBV19; cdr3_aa: CASSSTWTDRGIWDEQYF; cdr3_nt: TGTGCCAGTAGTTCTACCTGGACCGACAGGGGGATTTGGGACGAGCAGTACTTC
clone_size: .; d_call: .; j_call: TRBJ1-2; v_call: TRBV11-1; cdr3_aa: CASSPRTRDYGYTF; cdr3_nt: TGTGCCAGCAGCCCTCGGACACGAGACTATGGCTACACCTTC
clone_size: .; d_call: TRBD2; j_call: TRBJ2-3; v_call: TRBV5-1; cdr3_aa: CASSPSGPTDTQYF; cdr3_nt: TGCGCCAGCAGCCCTAGCGGGCCCACAGATACGCAGTATTTT
clone_size: .; d_call: .; j_call: TRBJ1-2; v_call: TRBV21-1; cdr3_aa: CASSSGLIYGYTF; cdr3_nt: TGTGCCAGCAGCAGCGGACTGATCTATGGCTACACCTTC
clone_size: once; d_call: TRBD2; j_call: TRBJ2-1; v_call: TRBV6-1; cdr3_aa: CASSEYLAGDNEQFF; cdr3_nt: TGTGCCAGCAGTGAATATCTAGCGGGGGACAATGAGCAGTTCTTC
clone_size: few; d_call: .; j_call: TRBJ2-7; v_call: TRBV18; cdr3_aa: CASSRGGSYAPYEQYF; cdr3_nt: TGTGCCAGCTCCAGAGGCGGGTCCTACGCCCCCTACGAGCAGTACTTC
clone_size: .; d_call: TRBD1; j_call: TRBJ2-7; v_call: TRBV11-2; cdr3_aa: CASSLNSGGSYEQYF; cdr3_nt: TGTGCCAGCAGCTTAAACTCAGGGGGCTCCTACGAGCAGTACTTC
clone_size: .; d_call: TRBD1; j_call: TRBJ1-1; v_call: TRBV29-1; cdr3_aa: CSVFDRGYTEAFF; cdr3_nt: TGCAGCGTTTTCGACAGGGGGTACACTGAAGCTTTCTTT
clone_size: .; d_call: .; j_call: TRBJ1-6; v_call: TRBV6-6; cdr3_aa: CASSLTGGNSPLHF; cdr3_nt: TGTGCCAGCAGCCTCACGGGTGGAAATTCACCCCTCCACTTT
clone_size: .; d_call: TRBD2; j_call: TRBJ2-1; v_call: TRBV10-3; cdr3_aa: CAISPGTSQGNNEQFF; cdr3_nt: TGTGCCATCAGTCCTGGGACTAGCCAAGGAAACAATGAGCAGTTCTTC
clone_size: .; d_call: .; j_call: TRBJ1-4; v_call: TRBV2; cdr3_aa: CASRKQALDEKLFF; cdr3_nt: TGTGCCAGCAGAAAACAGGCCCTTGATGAAAAACTGTTTTTT
clone_size: .; d_call: TRBD2; j_call: TRBJ2-1; v_call: TRBV9; cdr3_aa: CASSPASSGLSYNEQFF; cdr3_nt: TGTGCCAGCAGCCCAGCAAGTAGCGGGTTAAGTTACAATGAGCAGTTCTTC
clone_size: .; d_call: .; j_call: TRBJ2-1; v_call: TRBV27; cdr3_aa: CASSLWSGNEQFF; cdr3_nt: TGTGCCAGCAGTTTATGGTCAGGGAATGAGCAGTTCTTC
clone_size: .; d_call: TRBD2; j_call: TRBJ2-1; v_call: TRBV6-2/TRBV6-3; cdr3_aa: CASRPPAGGYNEQFF; cdr3_nt: TGTGCCAGCAGACCTCCGGCGGGGGGCTACAATGAGCAGTTCTTC
clone_size: once; d_call: .; j_call: TRBJ1-2; v_call: TRBV6-5; cdr3_aa: CASSYGGNYGYTF; cdr3_nt: TGTGCCAGCAGTTACGGCGGGAACTATGGCTACACCTTC
clone_size: .; d_call: .; j_call: TRBJ1-4; v_call: TRBV19; cdr3_aa: CASWQGLNEKLFF; cdr3_nt: TGTGCCAGTTGGCAGGGCCTTAATGAAAAACTGTTTTTT
clone_size: once; d_call: TRBD2; j_call: TRBJ2-7; v_call: TRBV19; cdr3_aa: CASSIAGGAYEQYF; cdr3_nt: TGTGCCAGTAGTATAGCGGGAGGTGCCTACGAGCAGTACTTC
clone_size: .; d_call: TRBD1; j_call: TRBJ1-5; v_call: TRBV28; cdr3_aa: CASSLGTGNQPQHF; cdr3_nt: TGTGCCAGCAGTTTAGGGACAGGGAATCAGCCCCAGCATTTT
clone_size: .; d_call: .; j_call: TRBJ1-4; v_call: TRBV12-5; cdr3_aa: CASARGLTEKLFF; cdr3_nt: TGTGCTAGTGCCCGAGGACTAACCGAAAAACTGTTTTTT
clone_size: .; d_call: .; j_call: TRBJ2-3; v_call: TRBV7-8; cdr3_aa: CASSSRPGGADTQYF; cdr3_nt: TGTGCCAGCTCATCTCGCCCCGGCGGCGCAGATACGCAGTATTTT
clone_size: .; d_call: .; j_call: TRBJ2-7; v_call: TRBV11-3; cdr3_aa: CASSQGGVTTDEQYF; cdr3_nt: TGTGCCAGCAGCCAAGGGGGAGTGACTACCGACGAGCAGTACTTC